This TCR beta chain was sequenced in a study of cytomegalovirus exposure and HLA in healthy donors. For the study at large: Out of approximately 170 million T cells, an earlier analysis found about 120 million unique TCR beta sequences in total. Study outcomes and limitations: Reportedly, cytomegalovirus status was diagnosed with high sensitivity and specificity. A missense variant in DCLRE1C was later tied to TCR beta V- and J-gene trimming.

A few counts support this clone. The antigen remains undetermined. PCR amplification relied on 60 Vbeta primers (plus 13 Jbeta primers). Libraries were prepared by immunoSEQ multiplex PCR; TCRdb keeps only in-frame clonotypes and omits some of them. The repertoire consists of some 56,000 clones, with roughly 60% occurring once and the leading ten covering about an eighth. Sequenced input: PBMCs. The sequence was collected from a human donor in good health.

The CDR3, as DNA: TGCAGCCCCAGGGGAGGGGTTGGCACTGAAGCTTTCTTT. Its translation is CSPRGGVGTEAFF. This sequence joins TRBV29-1 and TRBJ1-1; maybe TRBD1 (6 bases). V was clipped by 8 bases and J by 4 bases, with 17 bases between them. Per the germline V gene, CDR1 is SQVTM and CDR2 is ANQGSEA. The CDR3 length is 13 residues.